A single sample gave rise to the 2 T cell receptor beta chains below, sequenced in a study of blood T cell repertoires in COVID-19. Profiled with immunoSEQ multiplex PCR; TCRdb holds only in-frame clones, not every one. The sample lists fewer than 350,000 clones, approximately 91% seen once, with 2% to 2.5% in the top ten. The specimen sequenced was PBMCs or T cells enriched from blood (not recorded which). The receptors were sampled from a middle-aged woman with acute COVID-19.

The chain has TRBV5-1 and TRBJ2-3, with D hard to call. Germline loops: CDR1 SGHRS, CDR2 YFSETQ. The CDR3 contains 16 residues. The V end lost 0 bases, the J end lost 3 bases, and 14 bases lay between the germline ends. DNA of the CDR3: TGCGCCAGCAGCTTGGTTCCTCTCGCGGTGACAGATACGCAGTATTTT. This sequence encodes CASSLVPLAVTDTQYF.

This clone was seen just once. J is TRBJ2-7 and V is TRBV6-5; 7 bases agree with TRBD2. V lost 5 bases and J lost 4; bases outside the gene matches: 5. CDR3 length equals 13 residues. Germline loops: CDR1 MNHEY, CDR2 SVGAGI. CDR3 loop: CASSRTSSYEQYF. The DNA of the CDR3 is TGTGCCAGCAGTCGGACTAGTTCTTACGAGCAGTACTTC.